These 18 T cell receptor beta chains share one sample of origin, sequenced in a study of blood T cell repertoires in COVID-19 (dated by TCRdb to 2018 to 2021). The library was generated by the immunoSEQ multiplex PCR assay. As stored in TCRdb, this immuneACCESS dataset retains in-frame rearrangements with V and J assigned. A fraction of the clones does not appear; measured against another copy, unresolved V genes explain less than half of the discrepancy, and the remainder lacks a known reason. This sample gives approximately 22,000 clones in total; 90% to 95% of them show up just once. The top ten constitute around 30% of the sample. Source material: peripheral blood. All receptors come from a man in his sixties or seventies with active COVID-19.

This chain uses TRBV18 with TRBJ1-1; D remains unclear. From germline, CDR1 is KGHSH and CDR2 LQKENI. The V end was cut by 3 bases, the J end by 4 bases, with 15 bases between. The CDR3 consists of 15 residues. The CDR3 DNA reads as TGTGCCAGCTCACCCATAGATGCGCGTAGCACTGAAGCTTTCTTT. It translates to CASSPIDARSTEAFF.

Notes on this clone: This sample also contains other DNA sequences that code for the same CDR3. This chain links TRBV27 with TRBJ2-1; 9 positions agree with TRBD1. The CDR3 extends over 15 amino acids. The junction had 5 bases not matched to a gene; V was cut back by 5 bases and J by 3 bases. CDR1 is MNHEY, CDR2 SMNVEV, per germline (reference sequence). The CDR3 region has the DNA TGTGCCAGCAGTCTGACAGGGGGAAGCTACAATGAGCAGTTCTTC. Its protein product is CASSLTGGSYNEQFF.

DNA of the CDR3: TGTGCCACCAGCAGCGGGGGGGCCTACCTCAATGAGCAGTTCTTC. It codes for CATSSGGAYLNEQFF. The chain couples TRBV15 to TRBJ2-1; 8 nucleotides align to TRBD2. The CDR3 is made up of 15 amino acids. Germline CDR1 LNHNV, CDR2 YYDKDF (reference sequence). V lost 3 bases, J lost 6 bases, and 7 bases stayed unmatched.

The chain employs TRBV29-1 and TRBJ2-5; D is possibly TRBD2 (7 bases). Germline CDR1 is SQVTM and CDR2 is ANQGSEA. The CDR3 sequence is 14 residues long. The CDR3 coding sequence is TGCAGTGCTCAGAAGGGGGGGAATTTGGAGACCCAGTACTTC. Protein product: CSAQKGGNLETQYF.

The V and J genes are TRBV19 and TRBJ1-5; D is undetermined. The germline gives CDR1 LNHDA, CDR2 SQIVND (reference sequence). Trimming cost V 6 bases and J 0 bases, with 6 bases left between them. This CDR3 has 13 residues. The CDR3 here is CASSDNSNQPQHF. Written as DNA, the CDR3 is TGTGCCAGTAGCGACAATAGCAATCAGCCCCAGCATTTT.

V and J are TRBV7-6 and TRBJ1-6; the D gene is possibly TRBD1 (5 bases). V lost 2 bases and J lost 10, with 12 bases in between. The CDR3 loop spans 14 amino acids. Looked up from germline, CDR1 is SGHVS and CDR2 is FNYEAQ. The CDR3 loop reads CASSLWQGGSPLHF. CDR3 bases: TGTGCCAGCAGCTTATGGCAGGGAGGCTCACCCCTCCACTTT.

The rearrangement links TRBV28 to TRBJ2-7; possibly TRBD2 for D (6 bases). CDR1 is MDHEN, CDR2 SYDVKM, per germline. The CDR3 has 15 residues. V lost 8 bases and J 1 base, leaving 18 bases between the germline ends. The CDR3 DNA reads TGTGCCAGCGGGGGGTGGGGAGAAGCGTCCTACGAGCAGTACTTC. It is translated as CASGGWGEASYEQYF.

In its sample, this clone was seen once. J is TRBJ1-4 and V is TRBV29-1; D gene ambiguous. The ends were cut back, 7 bases at V and 1 base at J, with 7 bases in the middle. Germline CDR1 and CDR2: SQVTM and ANQGSEA. The CDR3 contains 12 residues. This CDR3 is CSGGGTNEKLFF. In nucleotides, the CDR3 is TGCAGCGGAGGAGGAACTAATGAAAAACTGTTTTTT.

This clone is a singleton in its sample. CDR3 bases: TGTGCCAGCAGCCCCCGACAGGGGGACTATGGCTACACCTTC. Translating it yields CASSPRQGDYGYTF. The chain has TRBV7-2 and TRBJ1-2; 9 nucleotides match TRBD1. This CDR3 is 14 amino acids long. The germline V gene encodes CDR1 SGHTA and CDR2 FQGNSA. Trimming at V came to 5 bases and at J to 3 bases, leaving 4 bases not matched to a gene.

The gene calls are TRBV7-2 and TRBJ1-5; TRBD1 is a possible D gene (6 bases). This CDR3 has 15 amino acids. CDR1 and CDR2 from the germline V gene are SGHTA and FQGNSA. V shed 4 bases and J shed 2 bases, with 12 bases lying between them. The CDR3 DNA reads as TGTGCCAGCAGCTGGGATTACAGGGGCAATCAGCCCCAGCATTTT. Protein: CASSWDYRGNQPQHF.

V usage is TRBV11-3 and J usage is TRBJ2-3; 8 bases map to TRBD2. CDR1 and CDR2 (germline): SGHNT, YENEEA. With 6 bases clipped from V and 1 base from J, the junction kept 9 bases outside the gene matches. This CDR3 region has 16 residues. The CDR3 sequence: CASSSNRGGRTDTQYF. In nucleotides, the CDR3 is TGTGCCAGCAGTTCTAACCGGGGGGGCCGCACAGATACGCAGTATTTT.

The genes are TRBV5-1 and TRBJ1-2, with unresolved D. The V end was cut by 4 bases, the J end by 4 bases, with 14 bases between. CDR1 and CDR2 from the germline V gene are SGHRS and YFSETQ. The CDR3 consists of 14 residues. CDR3 amino acids: CASSISSLGYGYTF. The CDR3 DNA reads as TGCGCCAGCAGCATATCGTCTCTCGGCTATGGCTACACCTTC.

The J gene is TRBJ1-1, the V gene TRBV5-5; D is possibly TRBD1 (6 bases). The CDR3 length is 17 residues. The germline V gene encodes CDR1 SGHKS and CDR2 YYEKEE (reference sequence). Trimming took off 3 bases at V and 0 bases at J, with 18 bases between the two ends. The CDR3 DNA reads as TGTGCCAGCAGCTGGCCCTCGACAGGAGTGATGAACACTGAAGCTTTCTTT. Its translation: CASSWPSTGVMNTEAFF.

The chain is built from TRBV29-1 and TRBJ1-1, with 9 bases matching TRBD1. CDR3 length equals 17 residues. V shed 5 bases, J shed 1 base, and the junction held 14 bases outside the gene matches. CDR1 is SQVTM and CDR2 is ANQGSEA in the germline V gene. For the CDR3, the DNA is TGCAGCGTTACTCAACACCCGACAGGGGGTTGGAACACTGAAGCTTTCTTT. It is translated as CSVTQHPTGGWNTEAFF.

V usage is TRBV19 and J usage is TRBJ2-7, with 10 bases identical to TRBD2. The CDR3 sequence is 16 residues long. The J segment lost 2 bases and the V segment lost 4 bases, leaving 8 bases of the junction unmatched. Germline V gene lookup returns CDR1 LNHDA and CDR2 SQIVND (reference sequence). CDR3 residues: CASSTLSSGGTYEQYF. CDR3 nucleotides: TGTGCCAGTAGTACCCTTTCTAGCGGGGGAACCTACGAGCAGTACTTC.

This clone occurred a few times. Compared with germline, one end of the junction differs, possibly owing to a read error. The V call is TRBV7-7, the J call TRBJ2-2; D is possibly TRBD2 (6 bases). This CDR3 comprises 13 residues. The germline V gene has CDR1 SSHAT and CDR2 FNYEAQ (reference sequence). This CDR3 reads CASSLGGTGELFF. DNA for the CDR3: TGTGCTAGCAGCCTCGGGGGCACCGGGGAGCTGTTTTTT.

The chain uses TRBV25-1 and TRBJ2-1; 12 bases are a match to TRBD2. The germline CDR1 and CDR2 sequences are MGHDK and SYGVNS. Germline trimming cut 4 bases from V and 2 bases from J; bases unmatched to any gene: 3. This CDR3 region has 16 residues. The CDR3 nucleotides are TGTGCCAGCAGTGGGGGACTAGCGGGTCCCTACAATGAGCAGTTCTTC. Protein sequence: CASSGGLAGPYNEQFF.

This chain links TRBV5-1 with TRBJ1-6; D remains ambiguous. The CDR3 is 16 residues long. Germline CDR1 is SGHRS and CDR2 is YFSETQ. V was cut by 5 bases and J by 0 bases, with 12 bases left in between. The CDR3 DNA reads as TGCGCCAGCAGACTTTACTCGAGCTCCTATAATTCACCCCTCCACTTT. Protein sequence: CASRLYSSSYNSPLHF.